This T cell receptor beta chain was sequenced in a study of blood T cell repertoires in COVID-19. As for the study in general: Samples taken during acute and convalescent COVID-19 were collected in the United States, Italy and Spain. Sources were T cells, B-cell-depleted T cells, or PBMCs; the material itself was cDNA or gDNA.

The trim removed 4 bases at V and 1 base at J, leaving 5 bases unmatched. Germline V gene lookup returns CDR1 SGHRS and CDR2 YFSETQ. The CDR3 runs 17 residues. Per the original methods: Estimates of nucleated cell counts were drawn from the amplification of reference gene primers. The table came from immunoSEQ multiplex PCR; TCRdb's copy has only in-frame clones and leaves some out. The V and J calls and the clone size are those of that table, but D and trimming were determined from the DNA. The profile covers 100,000 to 150,000 clones, with roughly four fifths appearing a single time and more than 5.5% taken by the ten largest. This clone occurred once.

The chain joins TRBV5-1 to TRBJ2-3, with 14 bases fitting TRBD2. The source material was peripheral blood. The receptor was isolated from a man aged 55 to 70 with acute or convalescent COVID-19. CDR3 DNA sequence: TGCGCCAGCAGCCGCGGACTAGCGGGAGGACGCACAGATACGCAGTATTTT. Residues: CASSRGLAGGRTDTQYF.